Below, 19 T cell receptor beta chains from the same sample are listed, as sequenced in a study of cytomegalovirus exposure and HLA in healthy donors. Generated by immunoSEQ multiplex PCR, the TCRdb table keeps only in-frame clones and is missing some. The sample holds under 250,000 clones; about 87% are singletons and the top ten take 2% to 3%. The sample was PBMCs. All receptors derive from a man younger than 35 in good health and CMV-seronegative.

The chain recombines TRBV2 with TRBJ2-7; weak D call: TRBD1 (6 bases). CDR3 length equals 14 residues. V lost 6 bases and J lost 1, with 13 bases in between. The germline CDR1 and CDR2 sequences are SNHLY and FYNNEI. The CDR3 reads CASSPGVVSYEQYF. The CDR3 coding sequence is TGTGCCAGCAGCCCAGGGGTCGTTTCCTACGAGCAGTACTTC.

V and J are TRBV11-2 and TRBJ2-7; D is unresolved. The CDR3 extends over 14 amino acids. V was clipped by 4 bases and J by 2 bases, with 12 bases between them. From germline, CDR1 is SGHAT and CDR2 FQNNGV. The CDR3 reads CASSWAGPTYEQYF. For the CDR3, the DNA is TGTGCCAGCAGCTGGGCAGGTCCAACCTACGAGCAGTACTTC.

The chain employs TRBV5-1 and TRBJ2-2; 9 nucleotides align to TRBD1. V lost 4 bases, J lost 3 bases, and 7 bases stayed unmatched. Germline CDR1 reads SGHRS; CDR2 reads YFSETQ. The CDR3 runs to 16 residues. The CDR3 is CASSLGTGTYTGELFF. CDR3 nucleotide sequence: TGCGCCAGCAGCCTCGGGACAGGGACCTACACCGGGGAGCTGTTTTTT. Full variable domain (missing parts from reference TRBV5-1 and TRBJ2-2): KAGVTQTPRYLIKTRGQQVTLSCSPISGHRSVSWYQQTPGQGLQFLFEYFSETQRNKGNFPGRFSGRQFSNSRSEMNVSTLELGDSALYLCASSLGTGTYTGELFFGEGSRLTVL.

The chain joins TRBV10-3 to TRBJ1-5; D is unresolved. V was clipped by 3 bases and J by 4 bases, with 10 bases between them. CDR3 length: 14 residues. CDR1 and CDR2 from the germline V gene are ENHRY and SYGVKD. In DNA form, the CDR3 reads TGTGCCATCAGTGAAGAGACGGAGAATCAGCCCCAGCATTTT. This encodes CAISEETENQPQHF.

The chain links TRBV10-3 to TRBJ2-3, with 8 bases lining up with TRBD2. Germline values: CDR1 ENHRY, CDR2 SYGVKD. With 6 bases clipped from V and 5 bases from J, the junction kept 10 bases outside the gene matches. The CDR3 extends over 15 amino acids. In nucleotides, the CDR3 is TGTGCCATCAGGACCCGAGGGACTAGTAGAGATACGCAGTATTTT. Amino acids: CAIRTRGTSRDTQYF.

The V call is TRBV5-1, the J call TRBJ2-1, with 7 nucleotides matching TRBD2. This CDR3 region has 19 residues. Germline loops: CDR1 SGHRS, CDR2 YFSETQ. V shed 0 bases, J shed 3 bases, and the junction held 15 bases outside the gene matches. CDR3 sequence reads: CASSLAAITLAALYNEQFF. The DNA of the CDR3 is TGCGCCAGCAGCTTGGCCGCTATTACGCTAGCGGCCCTCTACAATGAGCAGTTCTTC.

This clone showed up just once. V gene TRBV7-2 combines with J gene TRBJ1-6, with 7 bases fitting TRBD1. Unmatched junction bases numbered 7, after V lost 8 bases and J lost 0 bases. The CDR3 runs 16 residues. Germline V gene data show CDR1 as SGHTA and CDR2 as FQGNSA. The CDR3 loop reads CASFQQGSSYNSPLHF. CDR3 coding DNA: TGTGCCAGCTTCCAACAGGGGAGCTCCTATAATTCACCCCTCCACTTT.

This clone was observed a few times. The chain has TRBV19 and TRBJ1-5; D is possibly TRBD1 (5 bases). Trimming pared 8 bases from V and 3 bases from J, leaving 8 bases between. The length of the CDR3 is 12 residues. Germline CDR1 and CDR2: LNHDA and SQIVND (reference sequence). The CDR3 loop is CASRQTNQPQHF. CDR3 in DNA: TGTGCCAGTCGACAGACCAATCAGCCCCAGCATTTT.

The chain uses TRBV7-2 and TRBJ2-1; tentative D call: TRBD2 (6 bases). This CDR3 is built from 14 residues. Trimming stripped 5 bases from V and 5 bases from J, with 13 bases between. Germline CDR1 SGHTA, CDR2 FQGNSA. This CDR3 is CASSLSSAHNEQFF. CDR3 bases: TGTGCCAGCAGCCTATCTAGCGCACACAATGAGCAGTTCTTC.

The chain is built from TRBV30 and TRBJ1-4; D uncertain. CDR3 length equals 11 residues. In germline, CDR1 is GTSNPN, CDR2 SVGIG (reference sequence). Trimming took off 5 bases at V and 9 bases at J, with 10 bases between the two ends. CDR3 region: CAWGEGKKLFF. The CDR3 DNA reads TGTGCCTGGGGGGAGGGCAAAAAACTGTTTTTT.

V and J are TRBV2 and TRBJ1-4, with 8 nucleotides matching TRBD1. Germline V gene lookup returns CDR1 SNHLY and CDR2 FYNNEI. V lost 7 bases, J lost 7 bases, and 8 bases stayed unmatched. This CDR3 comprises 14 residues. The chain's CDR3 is CASKRDRGIEKLFF. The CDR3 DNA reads TGTGCCAGCAAAAGAGACAGGGGCATTGAAAAACTGTTTTTT.

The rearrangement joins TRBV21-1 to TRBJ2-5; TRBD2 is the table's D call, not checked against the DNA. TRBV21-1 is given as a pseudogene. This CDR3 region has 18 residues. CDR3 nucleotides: TGTGCCAGCAGCAAAGACGTACTAGCGGGAAGGAATCAAGAGACCCAGTACTTC. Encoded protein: CASSKDVLAGRNQETQYF.

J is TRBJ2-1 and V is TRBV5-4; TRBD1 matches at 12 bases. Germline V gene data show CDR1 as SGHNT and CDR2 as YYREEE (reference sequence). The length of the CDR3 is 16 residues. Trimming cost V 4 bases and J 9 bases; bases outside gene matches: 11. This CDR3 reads CASSNRPGTGGGEQFF. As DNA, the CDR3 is TGTGCCAGCAGCAATCGTCCCGGGACAGGGGGCGGTGAGCAGTTCTTC.

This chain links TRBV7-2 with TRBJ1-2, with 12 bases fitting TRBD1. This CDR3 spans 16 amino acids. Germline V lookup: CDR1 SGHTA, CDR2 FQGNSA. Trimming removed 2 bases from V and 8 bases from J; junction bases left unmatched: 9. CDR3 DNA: TGTGCCAGCAGCTTAATTGGGACAGGGGGCATAGGAGGCTACACCTTC. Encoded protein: CASSLIGTGGIGGYTF.

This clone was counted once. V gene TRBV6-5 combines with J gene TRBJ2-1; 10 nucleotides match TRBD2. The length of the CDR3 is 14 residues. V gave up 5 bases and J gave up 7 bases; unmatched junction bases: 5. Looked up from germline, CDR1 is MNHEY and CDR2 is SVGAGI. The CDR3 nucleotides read TGTGCCAGCAGTCTGGAACTAGCGGGGAATGAGCAGTTCTTC. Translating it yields CASSLELAGNEQFF.

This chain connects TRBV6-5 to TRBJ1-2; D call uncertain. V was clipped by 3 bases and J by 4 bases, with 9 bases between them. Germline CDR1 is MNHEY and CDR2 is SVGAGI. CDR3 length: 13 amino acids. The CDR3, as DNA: TGTGCCAGCAGTTATGGGCCCATCTATGGCTACACCTTC. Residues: CASSYGPIYGYTF.

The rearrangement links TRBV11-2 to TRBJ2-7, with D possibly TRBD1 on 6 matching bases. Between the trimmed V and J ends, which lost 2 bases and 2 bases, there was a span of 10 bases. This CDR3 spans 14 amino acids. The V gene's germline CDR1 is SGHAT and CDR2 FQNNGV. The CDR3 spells CASSLQGNTYEQYF. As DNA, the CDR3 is TGTGCCAGCAGCTTACAGGGGAACACCTACGAGCAGTACTTC.

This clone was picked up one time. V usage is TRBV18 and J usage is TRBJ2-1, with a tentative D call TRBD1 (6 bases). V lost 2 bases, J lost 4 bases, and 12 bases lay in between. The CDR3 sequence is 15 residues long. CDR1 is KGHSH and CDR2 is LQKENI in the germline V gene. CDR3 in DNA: TGTGCCAGCTCACCAGCGACAGGTCAGTACAATGAGCAGTTCTTC. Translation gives CASSPATGQYNEQFF.

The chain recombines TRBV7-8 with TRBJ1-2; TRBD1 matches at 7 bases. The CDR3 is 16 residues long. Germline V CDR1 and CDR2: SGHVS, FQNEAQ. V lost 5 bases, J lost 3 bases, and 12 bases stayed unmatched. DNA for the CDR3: TGTGCCAGCAGCGCTAACCGGGACAGTCCTTACTATGGCTACACCTTC. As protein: CASSANRDSPYYGYTF.